The clone carrying this TCR beta chain was counted a few times. The antigen is not known. The entry originates in a study of CD8 T cells in ankylosing spondylitis. The study, taken as a whole, reports: Disease-linked clones reportedly showed significant enrichment in matched ankylosing spondylitis synovial fluid.

V was cut by 10 bases and J by 12 bases, with 22 bases left in between. The CDR3 spans 13 residues. Germline-derived CDR1 and CDR2 are SNHLY and FYNNEI. TCRdb analysed the 5' RACE reads with MiXCR anew, one entry per CDR3 protein. The sample includes approximately 350,000 distinct CDR3 sequences, about 15% seen only once; the top ten take around 1%. The sample consisted of blood, either unsorted or a sorted T cell fraction (not recorded which). This chain connects TRBV2 to TRBJ2-1; possibly TRBD1 for D (6 bases). The sequence was obtained from a male donor with ankylosing spondylitis or in good health (not recorded which). CDR3 protein: CATSPRDTIMQFF. The CDR3, as DNA: TGTGCCACCTCACCCCGGGACACCATTATGCAGTTCTTC.